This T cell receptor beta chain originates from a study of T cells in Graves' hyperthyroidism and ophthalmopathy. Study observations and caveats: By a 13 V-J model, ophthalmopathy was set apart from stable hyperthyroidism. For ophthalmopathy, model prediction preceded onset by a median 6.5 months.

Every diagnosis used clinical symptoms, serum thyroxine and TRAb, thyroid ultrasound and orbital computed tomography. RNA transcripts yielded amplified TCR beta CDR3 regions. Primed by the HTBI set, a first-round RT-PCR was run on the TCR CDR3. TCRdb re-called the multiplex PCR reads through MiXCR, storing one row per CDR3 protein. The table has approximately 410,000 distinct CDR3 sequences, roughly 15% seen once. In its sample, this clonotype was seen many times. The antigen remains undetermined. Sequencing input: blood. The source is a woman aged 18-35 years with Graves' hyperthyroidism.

The CDR3 coding sequence is TGTGCCAGCAGCTTACGGGACAGGAACACTGAAGCTTTCTTT. This gives the protein CASSLRDRNTEAFF. The chain couples TRBV13 to TRBJ1-1, with 7 bases that match TRBD1. The V gene end was trimmed by 2 bases and the J gene end by 1 base; junction bases not matched to a gene: 1. Germline CDR1 is PRHDT and CDR2 is FYEKMQ (reference sequence). This CDR3 is 14 amino acids long.